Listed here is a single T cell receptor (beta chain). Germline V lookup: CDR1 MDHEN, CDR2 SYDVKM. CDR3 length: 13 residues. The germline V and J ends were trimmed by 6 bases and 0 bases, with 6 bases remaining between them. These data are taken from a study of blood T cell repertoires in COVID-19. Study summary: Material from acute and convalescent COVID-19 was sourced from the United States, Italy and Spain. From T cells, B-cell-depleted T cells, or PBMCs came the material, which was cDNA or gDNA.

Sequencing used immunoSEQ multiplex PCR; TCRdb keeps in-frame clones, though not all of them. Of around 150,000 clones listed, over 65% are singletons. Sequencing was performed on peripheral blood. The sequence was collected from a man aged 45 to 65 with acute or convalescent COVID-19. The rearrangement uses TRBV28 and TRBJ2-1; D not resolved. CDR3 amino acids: CASSWSSYNEQFF. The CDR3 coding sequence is TGTGCCAGCAGCTGGAGCTCCTACAATGAGCAGTTCTTC.